This T cell receptor beta chain was retrieved from a study of blood T cell repertoires in COVID-19 (dated by TCRdb to 2018 to 2021). Background for the entire study: Collaborator samples came from the United States, Italy and Spain and covered acute and convalescent phases of COVID-19. The material from the prospective study consisted of cDNA or gDNA derived from T cells, B-cell-depleted T cells, or PBMCs. The dataset comprised deeply sampled blood TCRbeta repertoires from subjects exposed to, actively infected with, or recovered from COVID-19. The repertoires were released in a freely available public database intended as a resource for research on the immune response to SARS-CoV-2. Samples came from the ongoing ImmuneRACE study (first 160 participants) plus 1,254 subjects from 6 global collaborators. Sample metadata almost always included a de-identified subject ID, COVID-19 status, age in years and sex. Where HLA class I and class II types were available, the types were taken from metadata supplied by the sample provider, not from assay-based typing.

Participants in the prospective study were aged about 18 to 100 years, lived in 20 to 25 United States geographic areas, and enrolled through a virtual design. In the prospective study, cohorts were assigned on the basis of participant-reported clinical history obtained from a screening survey and a study questionnaire. Recovered participants in ImmuneRACE Cohort 3 were defined as having two consecutive negative NP/OP PCR tests, clearance from a healthcare professional, or resolution of symptoms. In the prospective study, mobile phlebotomists collected whole blood, serum and a nasopharyngeal or oropharyngeal swab from each participant. Participants in the prospective study had the option to provide additional blood draws and questionnaires over a roughly two-month period. Blood samples from the prospective study were shipped frozen or at room temperature prior to DNA extraction. Worth noting for this clone: Its target antigen remains unknown. Within one base of it there is no much larger clone, and no base qualities were kept.

The CDR3, cysteine through phenylalanine, is 14 amino acids long. Kept here is only the CDR3 DNA, which spans 42 bases and is read in frame from base 1. The junction carries 8 bases between V and J, which are trimmed by 1 base and 1 base respectively. Per the germline V gene, SQVTM is the CDR1 and ANQGSEA is the CDR2. TCRbeta CDR3 regions were amplified from genomic DNA using the immunoSEQ Assay, a bias-controlled multiplex PCR. In the source study's methods: The number of nucleated cells in each sample was estimated from the amplification of reference gene primers within the assay. Sequence reads were collapsed and filtered to measure the absolute abundance of every unique TCRbeta CDR3 rearrangement. Productive Simpson clonality was computed per sample as the square root of Simpson's diversity index over productive rearrangements. Held by TCRdb, this immuneACCESS table contains in-frame sequences only and omits some clones. Under half of the omission traces to an unresolved V gene where checked; the cause of the rest is unknown. That table is the source of V, J and clone size, and D and trimming were worked out from the DNA. Within this sample are some 400,000 clones, with 70% to 90% of them counted one time only. The leading ten clones occupy 1% to 1.5% of the sample.

Findings and caveats that apply to the study as a whole: The amount of clinical and demographic metadata varied by source and participant and was provided uncurated.

The chain uses TRBV29-1 and TRBJ2-1, and the D gene may be TRBD2, 6 bases matching. The source is a man in his thirties or forties who had recovered from COVID-19. The sequencing sample was made of PBMCs or T cells enriched from blood (not recorded which). The bases read TGCAGCGTTGAAGGGGCGGGGTCCTACAATGAGCAGTTCTTC. Its translation is CSVEGAGSYNEQFF.